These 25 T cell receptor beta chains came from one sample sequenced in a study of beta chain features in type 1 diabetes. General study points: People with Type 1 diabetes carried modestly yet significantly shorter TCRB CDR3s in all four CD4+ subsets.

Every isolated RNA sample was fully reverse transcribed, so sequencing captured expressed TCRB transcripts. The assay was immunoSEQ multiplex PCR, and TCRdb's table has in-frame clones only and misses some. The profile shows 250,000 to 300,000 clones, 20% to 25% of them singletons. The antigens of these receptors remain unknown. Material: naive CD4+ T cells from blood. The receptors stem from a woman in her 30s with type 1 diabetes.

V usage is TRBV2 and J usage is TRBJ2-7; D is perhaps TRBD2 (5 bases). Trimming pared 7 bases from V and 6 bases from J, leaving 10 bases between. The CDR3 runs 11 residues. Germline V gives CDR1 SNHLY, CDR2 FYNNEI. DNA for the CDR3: TGTGCCAGCACGGAACGGGGCGAGCAGTACTTC. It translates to CASTERGEQYF.

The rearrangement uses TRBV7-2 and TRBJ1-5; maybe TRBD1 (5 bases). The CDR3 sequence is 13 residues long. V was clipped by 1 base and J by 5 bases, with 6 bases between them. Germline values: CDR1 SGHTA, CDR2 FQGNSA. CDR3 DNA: TGTGCCAGCAGCTTAGTAGGGGATCAGCCCCAGCATTTT. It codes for CASSLVGDQPQHF.

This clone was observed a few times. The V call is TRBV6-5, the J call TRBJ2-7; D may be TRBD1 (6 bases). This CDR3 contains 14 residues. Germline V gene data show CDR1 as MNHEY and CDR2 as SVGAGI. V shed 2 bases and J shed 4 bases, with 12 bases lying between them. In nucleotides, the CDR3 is TGTGCCAGCAGTTACCTCGGACAGCCATACGAGCAGTACTTC. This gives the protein CASSYLGQPYEQYF.

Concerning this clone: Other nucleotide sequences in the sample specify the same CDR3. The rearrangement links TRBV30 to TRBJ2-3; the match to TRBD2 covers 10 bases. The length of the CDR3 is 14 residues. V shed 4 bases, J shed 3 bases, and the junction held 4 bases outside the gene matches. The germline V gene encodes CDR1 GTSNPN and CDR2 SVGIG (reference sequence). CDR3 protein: CAWTSGSGTDTQYF. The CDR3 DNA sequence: TGTGCCTGGACTAGCGGGAGTGGTACAGATACGCAGTATTTT.

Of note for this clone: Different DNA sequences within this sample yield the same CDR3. The DNA of the CDR3 is TGTGCCAGCAGCTTAGGGCTAGCGGGTTACAATGAGCAGTTCTTC. Translating it yields CASSLGLAGYNEQFF. The chain uses TRBV11-2 and TRBJ2-1; 8 bases fit TRBD2. Trimming removed 1 base from V and 4 bases from J; junction bases left unmatched: 3. This CDR3 is 15 amino acids long. Germline lookup yields CDR1 SGHAT and CDR2 FQNNGV.

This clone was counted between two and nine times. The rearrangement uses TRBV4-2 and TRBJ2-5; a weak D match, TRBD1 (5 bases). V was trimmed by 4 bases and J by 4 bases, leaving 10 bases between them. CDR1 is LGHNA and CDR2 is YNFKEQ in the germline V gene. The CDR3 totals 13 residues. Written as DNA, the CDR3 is TGTGCCAGCAGCCCCTTTGACAGAGAGACCCAGTACTTC. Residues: CASSPFDRETQYF.

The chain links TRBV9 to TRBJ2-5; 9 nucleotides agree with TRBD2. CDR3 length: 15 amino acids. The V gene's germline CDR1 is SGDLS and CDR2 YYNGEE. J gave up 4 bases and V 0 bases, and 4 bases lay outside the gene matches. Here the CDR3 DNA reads TGTGCCAGCAGCGTAGGGCTAGCGGGATTAGAGACCCAGTACTTC. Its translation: CASSVGLAGLETQYF.

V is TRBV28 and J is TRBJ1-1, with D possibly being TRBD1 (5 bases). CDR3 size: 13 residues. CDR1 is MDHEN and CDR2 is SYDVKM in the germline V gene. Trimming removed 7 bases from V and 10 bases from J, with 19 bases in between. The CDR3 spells CASIVEGGTAAFF. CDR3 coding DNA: TGTGCCAGCATCGTCGAGGGAGGGACCGCAGCTTTCTTT.

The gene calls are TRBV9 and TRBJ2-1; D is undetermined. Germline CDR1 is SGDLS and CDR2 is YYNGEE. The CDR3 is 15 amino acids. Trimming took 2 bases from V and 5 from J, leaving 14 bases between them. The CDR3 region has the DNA TGTGCCAGCAGCGTCACCGCGGTTCCCAACAATGAGCAGTTCTTC. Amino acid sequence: CASSVTAVPNNEQFF.

The CDR3, as DNA: TGTGCCAGCAGCGTCACATGGACAGGCTACGAGCAGTACTTC. Its protein is CASSVTWTGYEQYF. The genes are TRBV9 and TRBJ2-7, with 7 bases lining up with TRBD1. Germline loops: CDR1 SGDLS, CDR2 YYNGEE. CDR3 length: 14 amino acids. Trimming at V came to 2 bases and at J to 3 bases, leaving 5 bases not matched to a gene.

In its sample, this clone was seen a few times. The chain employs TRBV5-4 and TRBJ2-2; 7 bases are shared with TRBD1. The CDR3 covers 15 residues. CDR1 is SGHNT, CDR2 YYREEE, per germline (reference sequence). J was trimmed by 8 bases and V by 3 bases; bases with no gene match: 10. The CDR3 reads CASSSRQGLRGELFF. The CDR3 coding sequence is TGTGCCAGCAGCTCCCGACAGGGCCTGAGGGGGGAGCTGTTTTTT.

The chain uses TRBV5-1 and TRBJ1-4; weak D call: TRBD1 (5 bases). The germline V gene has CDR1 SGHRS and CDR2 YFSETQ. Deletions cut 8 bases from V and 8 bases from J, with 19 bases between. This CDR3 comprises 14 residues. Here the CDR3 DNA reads TGCGCCAGTACAGATCGGGCTGGGGGGGAAAAACTGTTTTTT. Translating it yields CASTDRAGGEKLFF.

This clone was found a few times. CDR3: CASRPTLIQPQHF. For the CDR3, the DNA is TGTGCCAGTAGACCTACCTTGATTCAGCCCCAGCATTTT. This chain connects TRBV19 to TRBJ1-5; D is ambiguous. V was cut by 6 bases and J by 6 bases, with 12 bases left in between. Germline values: CDR1 LNHDA, CDR2 SQIVND (reference sequence). The CDR3 covers 13 residues.

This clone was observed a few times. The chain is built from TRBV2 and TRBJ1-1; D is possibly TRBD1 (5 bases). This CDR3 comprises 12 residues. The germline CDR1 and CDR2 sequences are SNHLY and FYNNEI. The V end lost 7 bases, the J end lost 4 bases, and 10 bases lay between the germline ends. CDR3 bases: TGTGCCAGCATAGGGGAAGGCACTGAAGCTTTCTTT. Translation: CASIGEGTEAFF.

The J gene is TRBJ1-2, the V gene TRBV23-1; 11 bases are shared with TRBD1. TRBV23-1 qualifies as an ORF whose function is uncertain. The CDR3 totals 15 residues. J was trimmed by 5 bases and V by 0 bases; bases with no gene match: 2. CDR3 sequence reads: CASSQSGQGEYGYTF. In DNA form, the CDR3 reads TGCGCCAGCAGTCAATCGGGACAGGGGGAATATGGCTACACCTTC.

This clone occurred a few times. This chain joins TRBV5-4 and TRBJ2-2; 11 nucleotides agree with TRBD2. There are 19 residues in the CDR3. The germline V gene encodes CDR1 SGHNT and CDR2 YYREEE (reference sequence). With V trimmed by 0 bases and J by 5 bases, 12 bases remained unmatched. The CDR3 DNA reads TGTGCCAGCAGCTTGGAGGATCTAGCGGGAGGTCGACAGACCGGGGAGCTGTTTTTT. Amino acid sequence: CASSLEDLAGGRQTGELFF.

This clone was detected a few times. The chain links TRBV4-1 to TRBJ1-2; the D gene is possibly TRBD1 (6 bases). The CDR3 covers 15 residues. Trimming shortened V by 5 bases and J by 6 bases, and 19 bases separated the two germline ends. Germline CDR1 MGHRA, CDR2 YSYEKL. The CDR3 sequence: CASSVRDTASDGYTF. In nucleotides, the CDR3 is TGCGCCAGCAGCGTCCGGGACACTGCGTCCGATGGCTACACCTTC.

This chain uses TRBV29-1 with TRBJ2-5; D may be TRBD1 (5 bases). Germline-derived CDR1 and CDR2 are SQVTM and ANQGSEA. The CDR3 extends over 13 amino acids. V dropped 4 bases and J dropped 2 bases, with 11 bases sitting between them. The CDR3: CSVGQSHQETQYF. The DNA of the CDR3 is TGCAGCGTTGGACAGTCCCATCAAGAGACCCAGTACTTC.

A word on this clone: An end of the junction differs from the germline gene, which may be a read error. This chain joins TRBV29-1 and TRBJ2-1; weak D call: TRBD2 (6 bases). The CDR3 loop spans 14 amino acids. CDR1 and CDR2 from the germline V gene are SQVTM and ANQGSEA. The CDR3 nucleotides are TGCAGTGTTGCCCCAAGGACGGGGGATAATGAGCAGTTCTTC. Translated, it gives CSVAPRTGDNEQFF.

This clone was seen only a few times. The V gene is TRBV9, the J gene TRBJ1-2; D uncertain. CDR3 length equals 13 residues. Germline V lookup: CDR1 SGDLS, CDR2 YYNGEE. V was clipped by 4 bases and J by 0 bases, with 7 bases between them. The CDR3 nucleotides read TGTGCCAGCAGCTCCAGTTCTAACTATGGCTACACCTTC. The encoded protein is CASSSSSNYGYTF.

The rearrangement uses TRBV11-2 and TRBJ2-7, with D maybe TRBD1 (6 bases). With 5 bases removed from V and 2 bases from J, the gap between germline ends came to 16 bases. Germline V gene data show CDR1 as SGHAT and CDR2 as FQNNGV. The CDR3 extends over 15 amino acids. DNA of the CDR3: TGTGCCAGCAGCCGACTGCAGGGGACCACCTACGAGCAGTACTTC. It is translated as CASSRLQGTTYEQYF.

The CDR3 spells CASSLQGDEVYGYTF. DNA for the CDR3: TGCGCCAGCAGCTTGCAGGGTGACGAAGTCTATGGCTACACCTTC. The chain links TRBV5-1 to TRBJ1-2; tentative D call: TRBD1 (5 bases). Germline CDR1 and CDR2: SGHRS and YFSETQ. The V end lost 1 base, the J end lost 4 bases, and 14 bases lay between the germline ends. The CDR3 loop spans 15 amino acids. Full variable domain (outside the CDR3, taken from reference TRBV5-1 and TRBJ1-2): KAGVTQTPRYLIKTRGQQVTLSCSPISGHRSVSWYQQTPGQGLQFLFEYFSETQRNKGNFPGRFSGRQFSNSRSEMNVSTLELGDSALYLCASSLQGDEVYGYTFGSGTRLTVV.

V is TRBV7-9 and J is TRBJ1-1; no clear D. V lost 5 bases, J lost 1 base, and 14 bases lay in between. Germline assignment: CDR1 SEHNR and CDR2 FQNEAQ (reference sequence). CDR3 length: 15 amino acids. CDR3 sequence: CASSPVLVGNTEAFF. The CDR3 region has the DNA TGTGCCAGCAGCCCAGTCCTAGTTGGGAACACTGAAGCTTTCTTT.

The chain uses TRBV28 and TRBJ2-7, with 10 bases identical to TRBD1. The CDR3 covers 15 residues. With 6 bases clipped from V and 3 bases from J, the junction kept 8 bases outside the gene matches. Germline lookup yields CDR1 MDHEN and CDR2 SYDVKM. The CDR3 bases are TGTGCCAGCAGCTCGCCGGGACAGGGGATCTACGAGCAGTACTTC. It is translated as CASSSPGQGIYEQYF.

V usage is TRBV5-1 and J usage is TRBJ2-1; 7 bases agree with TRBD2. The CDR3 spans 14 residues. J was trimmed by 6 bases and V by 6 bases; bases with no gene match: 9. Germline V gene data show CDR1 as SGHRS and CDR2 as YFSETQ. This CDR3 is CASTPSGTGNEQFF. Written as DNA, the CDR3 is TGCGCCAGCACCCCGAGCGGGACTGGCAATGAGCAGTTCTTC.